Following are 21 T cell receptor beta chains from one sample sequenced in a study of blood T cells in healthy people across ages. Sample-barcoded 5' priming and a J-beta primer mix drove a second PCR of roughly 7 to 11 cycles. TCRdb used MiXCR to reprocess the 5' RACE reads, holding one entry per CDR3 protein. The profile covers hundreds of thousands of distinct CDR3 sequences, with 20% to 30% appearing a single time and approximately 2.9% taken by the ten largest. The sample was also linked to a second study, of T cells of mothers and their children.

Source material: blood. The receptors derive from a boy younger than 18 in good health.

This chain links TRBV2 with TRBJ2-5; D call uncertain. The DNA end lines up better with TRBJ2-1; the J call may be wrong. The CDR3 totals 12 residues. The germline V gene has CDR1 SNHLY and CDR2 FYNNEI. The CDR3 bases are TGTGCCAGCAGTGAGGGTGGGGATGAGCAGTTCTTC. The encoded protein is CASSEGGDEQFF.

This clonotype came up a few times. J is TRBJ2-5 and V is TRBV5-1; 7 bases line up with TRBD1. The junction had 8 bases not matched to a gene; V was cut back by 7 bases and J by 2 bases. This CDR3 has 14 amino acids. Germline-derived CDR1 and CDR2 are SGHRS and YFSETQ. DNA of the CDR3: TGCGCCAGCTCGAGACAGGGCGATCAAGAGACCCAGTACTTC. It is translated as CASSRQGDQETQYF.

The chain joins TRBV7-2 to TRBJ2-1; D might be TRBD2 (5 bases). The CDR3 spans 14 residues. V lost 3 bases and J 5 bases, leaving 11 bases between the germline ends. Looked up from germline, CDR1 is SGHTA and CDR2 is FQGNSA. The CDR3 region has the DNA TGTGCCAGCAGCTTGGGTCTAGCCCACAATGAGCAGTTCTTC. This gives the protein CASSLGLAHNEQFF.

This clonotype was counted between two and nine times. The chain recombines TRBV28 with TRBJ2-6; D not certain. The CDR3 runs 16 residues. V was trimmed by 7 bases and J by 0 bases, leaving 13 bases between them. Germline V lookup: CDR1 MDHEN, CDR2 SYDVKM. The CDR3 nucleotides read TGTGCCAGCACCGTGGACGGCTACTCTGGGGCCAACGTCCTGACTTTC. Translated: CASTVDGYSGANVLTF.

The gene calls are TRBV4-1 and TRBJ2-5; 9 bases are shared with TRBD2. The better agreement between TRBJ2-1 and the DNA end casts doubt on the J call. In germline, CDR1 is MGHRA, CDR2 YSYEKL. The CDR3 is made up of 17 amino acids. Here the CDR3 reads CASSQELRGGVRNEQFF. The CDR3 bases are TGCGCCAGCAGCCAAGAATTGCGGGGGGGCGTTCGCAATGAGCAGTTCTTC.

The genes are TRBV2 and TRBJ2-7; D is ambiguous. This CDR3 spans 10 amino acids. V lost 3 bases and J lost 8, with 5 bases in between. CDR1 is SNHLY, CDR2 FYNNEI, per germline. In DNA form, the CDR3 reads TGTGCCAGCAGTGAGGGAAAGCAGTACTTC. Residues: CASSEGKQYF.

The J gene is TRBJ1-1, the V gene TRBV7-9, with a tentative D call TRBD1 (5 bases). The CDR3 runs 16 residues. The germline V gene has CDR1 SEHNR and CDR2 FQNEAQ (reference sequence). Trimming removed 4 bases from V and 0 bases from J, with 15 bases in between. In nucleotides, the CDR3 is TGTGCCAGCAGCTCTCCCCCGGGGCGTATGAACACTGAAGCTTTCTTT. As protein: CASSSPPGRMNTEAFF.

This clonotype has a handful of counts. The chain combines TRBV12-3 or TRBV12-4 with TRBJ1-1; no firm D call. V lost 3 bases, J lost 7 bases, and 12 bases lay in between. This CDR3 has 13 amino acids. This CDR3 is CASSFGVLDEAFF. The CDR3 coding sequence is TGTGCCAGCAGTTTCGGCGTGTTGGATGAAGCTTTCTTT.

This clonotype appeared a few times. CDR3 in DNA: TGTGCCATCGGACCGGGACAGGGGCGGAATGAGCAGTTCTTC. Its translation is CAIGPGQGRNEQFF. The V and J genes are TRBV10-3 and TRBJ2-1; 10 bases map to TRBD1. J lost 7 bases, V lost 8 bases, and 8 bases had no gene match. Germline lookup yields CDR1 ENHRY and CDR2 SYGVKD. CDR3 length: 14 residues.

This chain links TRBV14 with TRBJ2-6; D not resolved. This CDR3 has 15 residues. Trimming pared 4 bases from V and 0 bases from J, leaving 7 bases between. Germline lookup yields CDR1 SGHDN and CDR2 FVKESK. The CDR3 sequence is CASSPYFSGANVLTF. The CDR3 DNA follows: TGTGCCAGCAGCCCTTATTTCTCTGGGGCCAACGTCCTGACTTTC.

This clonotype appeared many times. The rearrangement links TRBV7-3 to TRBJ2-1, with a weak D call TRBD2 (5 bases). There are 15 residues in the CDR3. Trimming shortened V by 5 bases and J by 3 bases, and 14 bases separated the two germline ends. Germline values: CDR1 SGHTA, CDR2 FQGTGA. The CDR3 sequence is CASSPRLAGYNEQFF. CDR3 DNA: TGTGCCAGCAGCCCCCGGCTAGCCGGCTACAATGAGCAGTTCTTC.

In this sample, this clonotype turned up many times. In nucleotides, the CDR3 is TGCAGTGCTAGAGTTCCCGTGACTAGCGGGGTTTCCTACGAGCAGTACTTC. It encodes CSARVPVTSGVSYEQYF. J is TRBJ2-7 and V is TRBV20-1, with 11 bases matching TRBD2. CDR3 length: 17 residues. J was trimmed by 1 base and V by 1 base; bases with no gene match: 9. In germline, CDR1 is DFQATT, CDR2 SNEGSKA (reference sequence).

This chain links TRBV27 with TRBJ1-2; TRBD1 might be the D (5 bases). This CDR3 contains 14 residues. Germline CDR1 MNHEY, CDR2 SMNVEV (reference sequence). Trimming left V 1 base short and J 2 bases short, with 8 bases between. The CDR3 DNA reads TGTGCCAGCAGTTTATTTTACAGGAACTATGGCTACACCTTC. It is translated as CASSLFYRNYGYTF.

The CDR3 here is CSARDIRDRATLFGYTF. The DNA for the CDR3 is TGCAGTGCTAGAGACATTAGGGACAGGGCAACCCTATTCGGCTACACCTTC. The rearrangement uses TRBV20-1 and TRBJ1-2; TRBD1 aligns across 9 bases. CDR3 length equals 17 residues. The V gene's germline CDR1 is DFQATT and CDR2 SNEGSKA (reference sequence). With V trimmed by 0 bases and J by 8 bases, 16 bases remained unmatched.

The table lists this clonotype with a few counts. V gene TRBV7-3 combines with J gene TRBJ2-7, with TRBD1 identical over 9 bases. Trimming at V came to 4 bases and at J to 7 bases, leaving 8 bases not matched to a gene. Germline CDR1 SGHTA, CDR2 FQGTGA. The CDR3 is 14 residues long. The CDR3 spells CASSSQQGAGEQYF. The CDR3, as DNA: TGTGCCAGCAGCTCTCAACAGGGGGCGGGGGAGCAGTACTTC.

This chain uses TRBV12-5 with TRBJ2-2; D perhaps matches TRBD1 (5 bases). Germline values: CDR1 LGHNT, CDR2 FRNRAP. V was shortened by 3 bases and J by 8 bases, with 13 bases between the two germline ends. The CDR3 extends over 14 amino acids. The chain's CDR3 is CASGFRPRQGELFF. The CDR3, as DNA: TGTGCTAGTGGTTTCCGGCCGCGACAGGGGGAGCTGTTTTTT. The full variable domain, rest sourced from reference TRBV12-5 and TRBJ2-2, is DARVTQTPRHKVTEMGQEVTMRCQPILGHNTVFWYRQTMMQGLELLAYFRNRAPLDDSGMPKDRFSAEMPDATLATLKIQPSEPRDSAVYFCASGFRPRQGELFFGEGSRLTVL.

The chain combines TRBV27 with TRBJ1-5; TRBD1 is a possible D gene (6 bases). Germline V gene sequence: CDR1 MNHEY, CDR2 SMNVEV (reference sequence). The CDR3 runs to 15 residues. V lost 8 bases and J 2 bases, leaving 16 bases between the germline ends. The CDR3 DNA reads TGTGCCAGCCGCCCGGGGGGCAAGGGCAATCAGCCCCAGCATTTT. Translating it yields CASRPGGKGNQPQHF.

This clonotype was detected a few times. As DNA, the CDR3 is TGCGCCAGCAGCCCTGGGAACGGGGGGGGCGTGGATGAGCAGTTCTTC. This gives the protein CASSPGNGGGVDEQFF. The genes are TRBV4-1 and TRBJ2-1; TRBD2 matches 8 bases. With 4 bases clipped from V and 8 bases from J, the junction kept 13 bases outside the gene matches. The CDR3 has 16 residues. Germline values: CDR1 MGHRA, CDR2 YSYEKL.

The chain joins TRBV20-1 to TRBJ2-3; D not resolved. From germline, CDR1 is DFQATT and CDR2 SNEGSKA (reference sequence). The CDR3 is 16 residues long. With 1 base removed from V and 1 base from J, the gap between germline ends came to 15 bases. Here the CDR3 reads CSARVRPEFRTDTQYF. The CDR3 nucleotides are TGCAGTGCTAGAGTCCGCCCCGAGTTTCGCACAGATACGCAGTATTTT.

This chain links TRBV7-2 with TRBJ2-1, with TRBD1 matching over 7 bases. There are 15 residues in the CDR3. Germline CDR1 and CDR2: SGHTA and FQGNSA. V lost 1 base and J lost 7; bases outside the gene matches: 7. The CDR3 region is CASSLGRGLGNEQFF. CDR3 bases: TGTGCCAGCAGCTTAGGCAGGGGGTTGGGGAATGAGCAGTTCTTC.

This chain connects TRBV7-8 to TRBJ2-3; 9 bases fit TRBD2. CDR1 is SGHVS, CDR2 FQNEAQ, per germline. This CDR3 has 13 amino acids. The ends lost 11 bases at V and 2 bases at J; junction bases unmatched: 5. The CDR3 loop reads CAVQREATDTQYF. Written as DNA, the CDR3 is TGTGCCGTGCAGCGGGAGGCCACAGATACGCAGTATTTT.